The 22 T cell receptor beta chains in this list originate from one sample, sequenced in a study of T cell responses to AZD1222 COVID-19 vaccine. Libraries were prepared by immunoSEQ multiplex PCR; TCRdb keeps only in-frame clonotypes and omits some of them. The sample holds approximately 75,000 clones, roughly 87% seen once. The sequencing used peripheral blood, collected 28 days after the second AZD1222 dose. The receptors stem from an adult who received the AZD1222 COVID-19 vaccine.

The chain joins TRBV14 to TRBJ1-2, with 9 bases identical to TRBD1. Germline V gene sequence: CDR1 SGHDN, CDR2 FVKESK. V lost 4 bases and J lost 2; bases outside the gene matches: 11. The CDR3 has 17 residues. The CDR3 DNA is TGTGCCAGCAGCCCGTTACCGGGACAGGGTGGAAACTATGGCTACACCTTC. As protein: CASSPLPGQGGNYGYTF.

This chain connects TRBV28 to TRBJ2-1; 12 bases map to TRBD2. The germline V gene encodes CDR1 MDHEN and CDR2 SYDVKM. The CDR3 is made up of 18 amino acids. V shed 3 bases, J shed 0 bases, and the junction held 6 bases outside the gene matches. The CDR3 loop is CASSFRTSGMSSYNEQFF. CDR3 DNA sequence: TGTGCCAGCAGTTTTCGGACTAGCGGGATGAGCTCCTACAATGAGCAGTTCTTC.

The genes are TRBV11-2 and TRBJ2-2, with D maybe TRBD2 (5 bases). CDR1 and CDR2 (germline): SGHAT, FQNNGV. This CDR3 is 14 amino acids long. Trimming removed 5 bases from V and 4 bases from J, with 11 bases in between. The CDR3 DNA follows: TGTGCCAGCAGCCCACTAGTGACCACCGGGGAGCTGTTTTTT. It codes for CASSPLVTTGELFF.

The V gene is TRBV4-2, the J gene TRBJ1-2, with 10 positions matching TRBD1. The CDR3 runs to 15 residues. Trimming cost V 3 bases and J 4 bases; bases outside gene matches: 5. The germline CDR1 and CDR2 sequences are LGHNA and YNFKEQ. CDR3 residues: CASSQRGQGSYGYTF. CDR3 sequence (DNA): TGTGCCAGCAGCCAGAGGGGACAGGGGAGCTATGGCTACACCTTC.

This clone was counted once. V and J are TRBV29-1 and TRBJ2-1; D gene unclear. The V gene's germline CDR1 is SQVTM and CDR2 ANQGSEA. The V gene lost 6 bases and the J gene lost 3 bases, with 6 bases spanning the gap. This CDR3 is built from 11 residues. The CDR3 region has the DNA TGCAGCGTGGCGTTCTACAATGAGCAGTTCTTC. Encoded protein: CSVAFYNEQFF.

The rearrangement joins TRBV5-1 to TRBJ1-4, with D unclear. The germline CDR1 and CDR2 sequences are SGHRS and YFSETQ. This CDR3 contains 16 residues. The germline V and J ends were trimmed by 1 base and 0 bases, with 10 bases remaining between them. This chain's CDR3 is CASSLTPVATNEKLFF. CDR3 nucleotide sequence: TGCGCCAGCAGCTTGACTCCAGTTGCAACTAATGAAAAACTGTTTTTT.

The chain has TRBV4-3 and TRBJ1-2; 12 nucleotides agree with TRBD1. The CDR3 covers 16 residues. V lost 2 bases and J lost 6; bases outside the gene matches: 7. Germline CDR1 and CDR2: LGHNA and YSLEER. The CDR3 loop is CASSQRDRGRTDGYTF. The CDR3 DNA sequence: TGCGCCAGCAGCCAAAGGGACAGGGGGCGTACAGATGGCTACACCTTC.

This clone was counted between two and nine times. The chain recombines TRBV7-2 with TRBJ1-5, with no clear D. The CDR3 extends over 14 amino acids. Deletions cut 3 bases from V and 3 bases from J, with 9 bases between. Germline V gene data show CDR1 as SGHTA and CDR2 as FQGNSA. The CDR3 DNA reads as TGTGCCAGCAGCTTCACAGCAATCAATCAGCCCCAGCATTTT. Protein product: CASSFTAINQPQHF.

V gene TRBV11-2 combines with J gene TRBJ2-7; possibly TRBD1 or TRBD2 for D (6 bases each). Germline CDR1 SGHAT, CDR2 FQNNGV. The CDR3 is 13 amino acids. V lost 2 bases and J 4 bases, leaving 9 bases between the germline ends. The CDR3: CASSLQGRYEQYF. The CDR3 region has the DNA TGTGCCAGCAGCTTACAGGGGAGGTACGAGCAGTACTTC.

V gene TRBV7-9 combines with J gene TRBJ1-3; the match to TRBD1 covers 7 bases. The CDR3 runs to 14 residues. The trim removed 5 bases at V and 0 bases at J, leaving 1 base unmatched. Germline CDR1 is SEHNR and CDR2 is FQNEAQ (reference sequence). In DNA, the CDR3 is TGTGCCAGCAGCCGGGACAGCTCTGGAAACACCATATATTTT. Translation: CASSRDSSGNTIYF.

The gene calls are TRBV4-2 and TRBJ1-2; D is undetermined. Trimming stripped 0 bases from V and 3 bases from J, with 11 bases between. This CDR3 has 15 amino acids. Germline lookup yields CDR1 LGHNA and CDR2 YNFKEQ. The CDR3 loop reads CASSQDPRTYYGYTF. In DNA form, the CDR3 reads TGTGCCAGCAGCCAAGATCCGAGAACTTACTATGGCTACACCTTC.

Only a few counts were recorded for this clone. The chain has TRBV18 and TRBJ1-5; D unresolved. Trimming stripped 5 bases from V and 0 bases from J, with 8 bases between. This CDR3 has 14 amino acids. Germline V lookup: CDR1 KGHSH, CDR2 LQKENI. For the CDR3, the DNA is TGTGCCAGCTCAGATAATAATAGCAATCAGCCCCAGCATTTT. It translates to CASSDNNSNQPQHF.

V and J are TRBV7-9 and TRBJ2-7; 7 bases map to TRBD1. CDR1 and CDR2 (germline): SEHNR, FQNEAQ (reference sequence). After removal of 5 bases from V and 7 bases from J, the junction contained 5 bases not matched to a gene. The CDR3 is made up of 12 amino acids. CDR3 region: CASSQGVGEQYF. CDR3 nucleotides: TGTGCCAGCAGCCAGGGGGTGGGAGAGCAGTACTTC.

The chain links TRBV14 to TRBJ1-2; no clear D. CDR1 SGHDN and CDR2 FVKESK come from the germline V gene. This CDR3 is 14 amino acids long. Trimming pared 4 bases from V and 1 base from J, leaving 10 bases between. This CDR3 is CASSLLGVNYGYTF. DNA of the CDR3: TGTGCCAGCAGCCTCCTCGGGGTTAACTATGGCTACACCTTC. The whole variable domain, filled in from reference TRBV14 and TRBJ1-2, reads EAGVTQFPSHSVIEKGQTVTLRCDPISGHDNLYWYRRVMGKEIKFLLHFVKESKQDESGMPNNRFLAERTGGTYSTLKVQPAELEDSGVYFCASSLLGVNYGYTFGSGTRLTVV.

The chain links TRBV7-9 to TRBJ2-7; D is unclear. This CDR3 is built from 13 residues. The germline CDR1 and CDR2 sequences are SEHNR and FQNEAQ (reference sequence). The germline V and J ends were trimmed by 1 base and 7 bases, with 11 bases remaining between them. Here the CDR3 DNA reads TGTGCCAGCAGCTTAGTACAGCTAGGGGAGCAGTACTTC. Residues: CASSLVQLGEQYF.

The chain joins TRBV7-9 to TRBJ1-6, with no clear D. The ends were cut back, 1 base at V and 8 bases at J, with 12 bases in the middle. The CDR3 runs to 15 residues. The V gene's germline CDR1 is SEHNR and CDR2 FQNEAQ (reference sequence). The CDR3 region is CASSLVSFLDSPLHF. CDR3 in DNA: TGTGCCAGCAGCTTAGTTAGTTTCCTAGATTCACCCCTCCACTTT.

The chain links TRBV24-1 to TRBJ2-1; 8 positions agree with TRBD2. Germline V gene data show CDR1 as KGHDR and CDR2 as SFDVKD. The V segment lost 3 bases and the J segment 4 bases; nucleotides outside the gene matches: 4. This CDR3 has 15 residues. CDR3 sequence (DNA): TGTGCCACCAGTGATCCGGGACTAGGGTACAATGAGCAGTTCTTC. It is translated as CATSDPGLGYNEQFF.

The chain joins TRBV2 to TRBJ2-1; TRBD1 or TRBD2 may be the D gene (6 bases each). The length of the CDR3 is 14 residues. Trimming removed 4 bases from V and 2 bases from J, with 9 bases in between. Germline loops: CDR1 SNHLY, CDR2 FYNNEI. The CDR3 loop reads CASSVRGAYNEQFF. CDR3 coding DNA: TGTGCCAGCAGTGTAAGGGGGGCCTACAATGAGCAGTTCTTC.

The V call is TRBV5-6, the J call TRBJ2-7, with 12 nucleotides matching TRBD1. The CDR3 has 17 amino acids. The germline V gene has CDR1 SGHDT and CDR2 YYEEEE. The J segment lost 4 bases and the V segment lost 0 bases, leaving 8 bases of the junction unmatched. The CDR3 reads CASSLAGTGGKRYEQYF. In DNA form, the CDR3 reads TGTGCCAGCAGCTTGGCGGGGACAGGGGGCAAGAGGTACGAGCAGTACTTC.

V is TRBV28 and J is TRBJ1-1; 9 nucleotides line up with TRBD1. CDR3 length equals 14 residues. Trimming cost V 7 bases and J 4 bases; bases outside gene matches: 7. Germline loops: CDR1 MDHEN, CDR2 SYDVKM. CDR3 nucleotides: TGTGCCAGCACCCTGACAGGGGGAGGCACTGAAGCTTTCTTT. Translating it yields CASTLTGGGTEAFF.

The rearrangement uses TRBV7-2 and TRBJ1-3; TRBD1 is a possible D gene (5 bases). Germline CDR1 is SGHTA and CDR2 is FQGNSA. V gave up 5 bases and J gave up 4 bases, with 9 bases separating them. This CDR3 spans 13 amino acids. The CDR3 nucleotides are TGTGCCAGCAGCGGAAGACAGGGAAACACCATATATTTT. It codes for CASSGRQGNTIYF.

V gene TRBV7-9 combines with J gene TRBJ2-1; a weak D match, TRBD2 (6 bases). The V end lost 1 base, the J end lost 0 bases, and 13 bases lay between the germline ends. The germline V gene has CDR1 SEHNR and CDR2 FQNEAQ (reference sequence). The CDR3 loop spans 17 amino acids. The CDR3 sequence is CASSLEAAGSSYNEQFF. DNA for the CDR3: TGTGCCAGCAGCTTAGAAGCGGCGGGAAGCTCCTACAATGAGCAGTTCTTC.